This T cell receptor (beta chain) was found in a study of T-cell memory formation after mild COVID-19. Broader study findings: Researchers report contracting CD4+ clones mostly in CM and EM, with CD8+ clones in EMRA.

Germline V CDR1 and CDR2: KGHSH, LQKENI. The CDR3 runs 13 residues. Worth noting for this clonotype: The target antigen is unknown. The germline gene is not matched at one end of the junction; a read error may be the cause.

A single record per CDR3 protein comes from TCRdb applying MiXCR to the 5' RACE reads. The data contain about 200,000 distinct CDR3 sequences, about 9.2% of them seen just once; the ten biggest clones take up around 3.3%. The V gene is TRBV18, the J gene TRBJ2-5; D uncertain. This receptor was obtained from a man between 18 and 35 years old who had mild COVID-19 (a few samples of this study predate the infection). Cell type and time point are not known. The sample consisted of PBMCs or a T cell subset sorted from them (not recorded which). This CDR3 is CASSPRSQETPYF. CDR3 DNA sequence: TGTGCCAGCTCACCACGGTCCCAAGAGACCCCGTACTTC.